The entry that follows covers one T cell receptor beta chain sequence. No antigen is known for it. Clones were read by immunoSEQ multiplex PCR, and TCRdb kept only the in-frame ones, dropping some. The sample records more than 2 million clones, approximately 95% being singletons. V was clipped by 0 bases and J by 3 bases, with 13 bases between them. The CDR3 contains 15 residues. The germline gives CDR1 SGDLS, CDR2 YYNGEE. The data stem from a study of shared clonotypes between healthy human individuals. Findings and limits, study-wide: With a handful of donors compared, roughly 5% of naive CD4 clonotypes were shared. It was only blood that was sampled, and tissue repertoires likely differ.

The authors divided CD4+ cells into CD45RA+ naive and CD45RA-negative memory subsets. This TCR came from a man between 18 and 29 years old in good health. This chain joins TRBV9 and TRBJ2-7; D is unresolved. Sequencing was done on a sample of naive CD4+ T cells sorted from blood. Stated subset: CD45RA+ positively selected. The CDR3 here is CASSVEAGPLYEQYF. Here the CDR3 DNA reads TGTGCCAGCAGCGTAGAGGCAGGACCGCTCTACGAGCAGTACTTC.